These 8 T cell receptor beta chains were sequenced from one sample in a study of regulatory T cells in long-lasting Graves disease. Through Arm-PCR of CDR3 regions and iRepertoire HTBI primers, TCR beta libraries were built. TCRdb called the multiplex PCR reads again in MiXCR, with one record for every CDR3 protein. The sample includes 410,000 or so distinct CDR3 sequences, more than 12% seen only once; the top ten take approximately 16%. Indicated time point: newly diagnosed GD, antithyroid drugs for less than 3 months. PBMCs provided the RNA from which the TCR library was made. Another study also made use of these data, one on T cells in Graves' hyperthyroidism and ophthalmopathy.

The sequences come from peripheral blood mononuclear cells (PBMCs), collected at new diagnosis, from a patient treated with antithyroid drugs. These receptors all stem from a woman in her 30s with Graves disease.

The chain carries TRBV9 and TRBJ1-5, with D hard to call. This CDR3 is 14 amino acids long. Germline V gene data show CDR1 as SGDLS and CDR2 as YYNGEE. Trimming left V 0 bases short and J 5 bases short, with 9 bases between. DNA of the CDR3: TGTGCCAGCAGCGTAGGGGTGGAGGATCAGCCCCAGCATTTT. Its protein is CASSVGVEDQPQHF.

This clonotype has at least ten counts. This chain joins TRBV2 and TRBJ1-5; unclear D gene. Per the germline V gene, CDR1 is SNHLY and CDR2 is FYNNEI. The CDR3 extends over 12 amino acids. V was pared by 7 bases and J by 2 bases, with 6 bases between. CDR3 in DNA: TGTGCCAGCAAATTGGGCAATCAGCCCCAGCATTTT. It codes for CASKLGNQPQHF.

The sample holds many counts of this clonotype. V usage is TRBV3-1 and J usage is TRBJ1-1; 7 bases agree with TRBD1. CDR1 is LGHDT and CDR2 is YNNKEL in the germline V gene (reference sequence). The V and J ends lost 4 bases and 1 base, in that order; junction bases with no gene match: 6. The CDR3 runs 15 residues. CDR3 nucleotide sequence: TGTGCCAGCAGCCGTCGGACAGGACAGAACACTGAAGCTTTCTTT. Translated: CASSRRTGQNTEAFF. Full variable domain (remainder filled in from reference TRBV3-1 and TRBJ1-1): DTAVSQTPKYLVTQMGNDKSIKCEQNLGHDTMYWYKQDSKKFLKIMFSYNNKELIINETVPNRFSPKSPDKAHLNLHINSLELGDSAVYFCASSRRTGQNTEAFFGQGTRLTVV.

This chain uses TRBV6-4 with TRBJ1-4; D is possibly TRBD1 (5 bases). Germline-derived CDR1 and CDR2 are MRHNA and SNTAGT. The CDR3 runs 19 residues. V lost 4 bases to trimming and J lost 0 bases, with 21 bases between them. CDR3 DNA: TGTGCCAGCAGTGCATTAGCCTCCGGGACCGGAGCAACTAATGAAAAACTGTTTTTT. Protein product: CASSALASGTGATNEKLFF.

This clonotype was detected many times. V is TRBV28 and J is TRBJ2-2; D is perhaps TRBD2 (5 bases). Germline CDR1 is MDHEN and CDR2 is SYDVKM. The CDR3 is made up of 15 amino acids. The germline V and J ends were trimmed by 1 base and 6 bases, with 12 bases remaining between them. CDR3 nucleotides: TGTGCCAGCAGTTTATACGCGGCCGGGGCCGGGGAGCTGTTTTTT. Amino acids: CASSLYAAGAGELFF. Full variable domain (outside the CDR3, taken from reference TRBV28 and TRBJ2-2): DVKVTQSSRYLVKRTGEKVFLECVQDMDHENMFWYRQDPGLGLRLIYFSYDVKMKEKGDIPEGYSVSREKKERFSLILESASTNQTSMYLCASSLYAAGAGELFFGEGSRLTVL.

This clonotype was seen a handful of times. V gene TRBV20-1 combines with J gene TRBJ2-1; 9 bases map to TRBD2. Germline assignment: CDR1 DFQATT and CDR2 SNEGSKA (reference sequence). J was trimmed by 4 bases and V by 6 bases; bases with no gene match: 13. This CDR3 has 16 amino acids. The CDR3 region has the DNA TGCAGTGCCCCCTCAGCGGGAGGCCGACGTTACAATGAGCAGTTCTTC. Translation: CSAPSAGGRRYNEQFF.

Many counts were recorded for this clonotype. The chain is built from TRBV29-1 and TRBJ2-5; D is perhaps TRBD2 (5 bases). The CDR3 runs to 13 residues. Germline V CDR1 and CDR2: SQVTM, ANQGSEA. Trimming shortened V by 1 base and J by 5 bases, and 11 bases separated the two germline ends. The CDR3 loop is CSVEGEPWETQYF. In DNA form, the CDR3 reads TGCAGCGTTGAAGGGGAGCCGTGGGAGACCCAGTACTTC. Drawing the rest from reference TRBV29-1 and TRBJ2-5, the complete variable domain is SAVISQKPSRDICQRGTSLTIQCQVDSQVTMMFWYRQQPGQSLTLIATANQGSEATYESGFVIDKFPISRPNLTFSTLTVSNMSPEDSSIYLCSVEGEPWETQYFGPGTRLLVL.

This clonotype was recorded a few times. The genes are TRBV2 and TRBJ2-7, with D unresolved. The length of the CDR3 is 14 residues. Germline values: CDR1 SNHLY, CDR2 FYNNEI. Trimming took 11 bases from V and 0 from J, leaving 17 bases between them. Written as DNA, the CDR3 is TGTGCCGTCCGGGCGGAGTCCCTCTCCTACGAGCAGTACTTC. Its protein product is CAVRAESLSYEQYF. The complete variable domain, with remaining parts taken from reference TRBV2 and TRBJ2-7, reads EPEVTQTPSHQVTQMGQEVILRCVPISNHLYFYWYRQILGQKVEFLVSFYNNEISEKSEIFDDQFSVERPDGSNFTLKIRSTKLEDSAMYFCAVRAESLSYEQYFGPGTRLTVT.